Below, 5 T cell receptor beta chains from the same sample are listed, as sequenced in a study of CD8+ T cells in alopecia areata. Reverse transcription of extracted RNA yielded cDNA, which provided the sequencing template. Clones were sequenced by immunoSEQ multiplex PCR, and TCRdb holds only the in-frame ones, with some missing. The sample records roughly 73,000 clones, over 25% being singletons. Treatment in this sample: oral pan-JAK inhibitor, 5-10 mg twice daily. Sequencing used CD8+ T cells sorted from blood, obtained at week 4, from a patient treated with tofacitinib. Receptor source: a human donor with alopecia areata.

This clone was counted only a few times. The rearrangement joins TRBV4-1 to TRBJ2-7; perhaps TRBD1 as D (6 bases). Germline V gene lookup returns CDR1 MGHRA and CDR2 YSYEKL. CDR3 length: 17 residues. Trimming stripped 4 bases from V and 0 bases from J, with 19 bases between. In nucleotides, the CDR3 is TGCGCCAGCAGCCTCGGGCCAAGAACAGGGTCCTCCTACGAGCAGTACTTC. Residues: CASSLGPRTGSSYEQYF.

This clone is termed large. The V call is TRBV18, the J call TRBJ2-7, with no clear D. This CDR3 has 16 residues. Germline V CDR1 and CDR2: KGHSH, LQKENI. The V and J ends lost 3 bases and 3 bases respectively, with 18 bases between them. CDR3 amino acids: CASSPFWSVKGYEQYF. Here the CDR3 DNA reads TGTGCCAGCTCACCTTTCTGGAGCGTTAAGGGCTACGAGCAGTACTTC.

This clone showed up many times. The V and J genes are TRBV6-4 and TRBJ2-2; 8 nucleotides line up with TRBD2. This CDR3 has 15 residues. Germline trimming cut 3 bases from V and 4 bases from J; bases unmatched to any gene: 4. Germline CDR1 and CDR2: MRHNA and SNTAGT. The CDR3 here is CASSESAGGTGELFF. The DNA of the CDR3 is TGTGCCAGCAGTGAGTCCGCGGGAGGCACCGGGGAGCTGTTTTTT.

The genes are TRBV29-1 and TRBJ1-1, with D possibly TRBD1 on 5 matching bases. The ends were cut back, 3 bases at V and 6 bases at J, with 17 bases in the middle. This CDR3 contains 14 residues. Germline values: CDR1 SQVTM, CDR2 ANQGSEA. The CDR3 nucleotides are TGCAGCGTTGAGGGGTCGGCAGGGAGGGCTGAAGCTTTCTTT. Amino acids: CSVEGSAGRAEAFF.

This chain links TRBV19 with TRBJ2-5; D may match TRBD1 or TRBD2 (5 bases each). V lost 4 bases and J lost 3, with 21 bases in between. The CDR3 length is 17 residues. Germline V gives CDR1 LNHDA, CDR2 SQIVND (reference sequence). The CDR3 loop is CASSTVNTGTGEETQYF. The CDR3 DNA follows: TGTGCCAGTAGTACCGTAAACACCGGGACCGGCGAAGAGACCCAGTACTTC.